The rows below give T cell receptor beta chains drawn from one sample of a study of siplizumab effects on memory and regulatory T cells. The data were produced by immunoSEQ multiplex PCR, yet TCRdb's version contains in-frame clones alone and is incomplete. In the table there are about 27,000 clones, around 84% of which are singletons. Sequencing was carried out using memory CD4+ T cells sorted from blood. All receptors derive from a human donor in good health. Each CDR3 is given with its conserved first and last residue. The order of the fields is V gene, J gene, CDR3 protein.

V: TRBV19
J: TRBJ2-5
CDR3: CASSPGETQYF

V: TRBV29-1
J: TRBJ2-1
CDR3: CSVDKLGDGRSIGQFF

V: TRBV19
J: TRBJ1-2
CDR3: CASSLGPRYGYTF

V: TRBV5-1
J: TRBJ2-7
CDR3: CASSLQGAAYEQYF

V: TRBV28
J: TRBJ2-1
CDR3: CASSLGLAGGITKGEQFF

V: TRBV7-8
J: TRBJ2-3
CDR3: CASSLRREATSTDTQYF

V: TRBV5-1
J: TRBJ1-6
CDR3: CASSFSSYNSPLHF

V: TRBV7-7
J: TRBJ2-1
CDR3: CASSPSGNAYNEQFF

V: TRBV10-1
J: TRBJ1-2
CDR3: CASRSGTAYGYTF

V: TRBV5-1
J: TRBJ1-2
CDR3: CASSLGSGTDYGYTF

V: TRBV27
J: TRBJ2-3
CDR3: CASSLTSGSLADTQYF

V: TRBV9
J: TRBJ2-2
CDR3: CASRSGGGTGELFF

V: TRBV19
J: TRBJ1-5
CDR3: CASSGGQGAQPQHF

V: TRBV6-5
J: TRBJ1-2
CDR3: CASRSTAGGYGYTF

V: TRBV27
J: TRBJ1-4
CDR3: CASRQPGTGANEKLFF

V: TRBV25-1
J: TRBJ1-4
CDR3: CASTGAFAGEKLFF

V: TRBV5-1
J: TRBJ2-1
CDR3: CASSLAPRGAGDNEQFF

V: TRBV15
J: TRBJ2-1
CDR3: CATSRDGLAGGNPTEQFF

V: TRBV5-1
J: TRBJ2-1
CDR3: CASRASGLLNEQFF

V: TRBV7-3
J: TRBJ2-3
CDR3: CASSPSSGPTDTQYF

V: TRBV5-1
J: TRBJ2-1
CDR3: CASSPGRVGGRGNEQFF

V: TRBV29-1
J: TRBJ1-1
CDR3: CSVWTGVTEAFF

V: TRBV5-1
J: TRBJ1-1
CDR3: CASAQDRYDEAFF

V: TRBV28
J: TRBJ1-5
CDR3: CASSRLGTGSQPQHF

V: TRBV7-9
J: TRBJ2-3
CDR3: CASSPSATHTQYF

V: TRBV6-5
J: TRBJ2-1
CDR3: CASSSTGGLGNEQFF